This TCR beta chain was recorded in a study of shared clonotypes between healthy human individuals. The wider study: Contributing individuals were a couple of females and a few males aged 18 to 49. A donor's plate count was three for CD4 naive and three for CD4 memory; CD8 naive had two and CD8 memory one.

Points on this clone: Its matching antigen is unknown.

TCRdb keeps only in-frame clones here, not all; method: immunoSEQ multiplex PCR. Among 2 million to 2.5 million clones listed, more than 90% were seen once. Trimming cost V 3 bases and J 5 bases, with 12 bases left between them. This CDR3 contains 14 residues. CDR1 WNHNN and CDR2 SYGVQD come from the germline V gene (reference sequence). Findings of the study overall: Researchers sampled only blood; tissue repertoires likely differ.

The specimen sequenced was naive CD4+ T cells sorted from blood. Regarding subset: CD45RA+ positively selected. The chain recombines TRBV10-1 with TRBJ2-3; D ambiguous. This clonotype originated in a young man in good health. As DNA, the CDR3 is TGCGCCAGCAGTGACCACCCCTTGAGAGATACGCAGTATTTT. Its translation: CASSDHPLRDTQYF.